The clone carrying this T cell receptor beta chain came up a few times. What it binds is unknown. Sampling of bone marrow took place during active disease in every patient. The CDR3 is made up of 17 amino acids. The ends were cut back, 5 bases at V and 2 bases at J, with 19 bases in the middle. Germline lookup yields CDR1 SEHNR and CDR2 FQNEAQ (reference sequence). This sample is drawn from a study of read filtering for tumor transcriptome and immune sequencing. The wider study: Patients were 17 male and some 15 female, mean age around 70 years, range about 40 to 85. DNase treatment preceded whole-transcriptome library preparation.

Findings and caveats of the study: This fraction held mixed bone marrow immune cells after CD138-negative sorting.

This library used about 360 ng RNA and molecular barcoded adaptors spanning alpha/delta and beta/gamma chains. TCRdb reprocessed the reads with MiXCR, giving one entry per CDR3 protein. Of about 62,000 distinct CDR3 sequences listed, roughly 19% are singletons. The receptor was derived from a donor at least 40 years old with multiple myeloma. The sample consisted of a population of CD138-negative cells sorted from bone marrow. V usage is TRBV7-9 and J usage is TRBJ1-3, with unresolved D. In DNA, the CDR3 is TGTGCCAGCAGCCCCCTGTTGGGTTTCATTGCTGGAAACACCATATATTTT. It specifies CASSPLLGFIAGNTIYF.